These T cell receptor beta chains were read from a single sample in a study of T-cell memory formation after mild COVID-19. From the 5' RACE reads, TCRdb called clonotypes with MiXCR, one entry per CDR3 protein. This table has around 49,000 distinct CDR3 sequences, roughly a quarter appearing once. Sequencing used PBMCs or a T cell subset sorted from them (not recorded which). Receptors originate from a man between 18 and 35 years old who had mild COVID-19 (a few samples of this study predate the infection). Cell type and time point are not known. CDR3s include the opening cysteine and the closing phenylalanine or tryptophan. D genes are given only for firm matches. Clone size is given for some rows only: seen once, a few or many times, or a class if the clone is expanded.

J gene | V gene | clone size | D gene | CDR3 protein | CDR3 DNA
TRBJ2-2 | TRBV15 | medium-sized | NA | CATSSGTGDTGELFF | TGTGCCACCAGCAGTGGGACGGGGGACACCGGGGAGCTGTTTTTT
TRBJ2-3 | TRBV27 | NA | NA | CASSPPPHGDTQYF | TGTGCCAGCAGTCCGCCCCCCCACGGAGATACGCAGTATTTT
TRBJ2-5 | TRBV5-1 | few | NA | CASSQRQMRETQYF | TGCGCCAGCAGCCAAAGACAGATGAGGGAGACCCAGTACTTC
TRBJ2-2 | TRBV4-1 | NA | NA | CASSLAGANTGELFF | TGCGCCAGCAGCCTTGCGGGGGCAAACACCGGGGAGCTGTTTTTT
TRBJ1-6 | TRBV20-1 | NA | NA | CSARSRRGPAATPLHF | TGCAGTGCTCGGTCACGAAGGGGACCGGCGGCGACACCCCTCCACTTT
TRBJ2-3 | TRBV20-1 | NA | NA | CSASTTRGGDTQYF | TGCAGTGCGAGCACAACGCGGGGTGGCGATACGCAGTATTTT
TRBJ2-7 | TRBV5-1 | many | NA | CASRMVPGAYEQYF | TGCGCCAGCAGAATGGTCCCGGGGGCTTACGAGCAGTACTTC
TRBJ2-2 | TRBV7-8 | NA | TRBD2 | CASSQAWDYLNTGELFF | TGTGCCAGCAGCCAAGCCTGGGACTACCTGAACACCGGGGAGCTGTTTTTT
TRBJ2-5 | TRBV5-1 | NA | NA | CASSLFGALGQETQYF | TGCGCCAGCAGCTTGTTCGGGGCTTTGGGCCAAGAGACCCAGTACTTC
TRBJ1-6 | TRBV19 | many | NA | CASSNLSGDRNSPLHF | TGTGCCAGTAGTAATCTCTCAGGAGACAGAAATTCACCCCTCCACTTT
TRBJ2-1 | TRBV12-3/TRBV12-4 | few | NA | CASSPRGYNEQFF | TGTGCCAGCAGTCCCCGTGGCTACAATGAGCAGTTCTTC
TRBJ1-1 | TRBV3-1 | NA | NA | CASSQEGQGLTEAFF | TGTGCCAGCAGCCAAGAGGGCCAGGGCCTGACTGAAGCTTTCTTT
TRBJ1-1 | TRBV4-2 | NA | NA | CASSQDMGATDTEAFF | TGTGCCAGCAGCCAAGACATGGGGGCTACTGACACTGAAGCTTTCTTT
TRBJ2-1 | TRBV6-2/TRBV6-3 | NA | TRBD1 | CASGTGGTYNEQFF | TGTGCCAGTGGGACAGGGGGAACCTACAATGAGCAGTTCTTC
TRBJ1-5 | TRBV6-5 | NA | NA | CASSYLRESNQPQHF | TGTGCCAGCAGTTATCTAAGGGAGAGCAATCAGCCCCAGCATTTT
TRBJ1-3 | TRBV20-1 | few | TRBD1 | CSASGQGYGNTIYF | TGCAGTGCTAGCGGACAGGGATATGGAAACACCATATATTTT
TRBJ1-2 | TRBV7-2 | NA | NA | CASSLVFRERNYGYTF | TGTGCCAGCAGCTTAGTCTTCCGGGAACGGAACTATGGCTACACCTTC
TRBJ2-4 | TRBV5-6 | NA | NA | CASSQGGAAKNIQYF | TGTGCCAGCAGCCAAGGAGGGGCAGCCAAAAACATTCAGTACTTC
TRBJ1-2 | TRBV6-6 | NA | NA | CASSYPLWEGLSGYTF | TGTGCCAGCAGTTATCCCCTCTGGGAGGGCTTGAGTGGCTACACCTTC
TRBJ2-3 | TRBV6-5 | few | NA | CASSYTGGLRGDTQYF | TGTGCCAGCAGTTACACCGGGGGACTGCGAGGAGATACGCAGTATTTT
TRBJ2-1 | TRBV12-3/TRBV12-4 | NA | NA | CASSWDPGYNEQFF | TGTGCCAGCAGTTGGGACCCAGGGTACAATGAGCAGTTCTTC
TRBJ2-5 | TRBV7-9 | NA | NA | CASSLVTGMVETQYF | TGTGCCAGCAGCTTAGTTACAGGGATGGTCGAGACCCAGTACTTC
TRBJ1-6 | TRBV2 | once | TRBD1 | CASSPRQGGYNSPLHF | TGTGCCAGCAGTCCGAGACAGGGGGGTTATAATTCACCCCTCCACTTT
TRBJ1-2 | TRBV27 | NA | NA | CASSLEGGYTF | TGTGCCAGCAGCCTCGAAGGTGGCTACACCTTC
TRBJ2-3 | TRBV27 | NA | NA | CASSFLTDTDTQYF | TGTGCCAGCAGTTTTTTGACAGACACAGATACGCAGTATTTT
TRBJ2-3 | TRBV6-5 | NA | NA | CASSYNSRDTQYF | TGTGCCAGCAGTTACAACAGCCGGGATACGCAGTATTTT
TRBJ2-5 | TRBV6-6 | NA | TRBD1 | CASSYLDRGLDKTQYF | TGTGCCAGCAGTTACTTGGACAGGGGGCTGGATAAGACCCAGTACTTC
TRBJ2-6 | TRBV13 | many | NA | CASSPRWDTSGANVLTF | TGTGCCAGCAGCCCTCGTTGGGACACCTCTGGGGCCAACGTCCTGACTTTC
TRBJ2-7 | TRBV4-2 | many | NA | CASSQEYAPSLSYEQYF | TGTGCCAGCAGCCAAGAATACGCACCCTCTCTTTCCTACGAGCAGTACTTC
TRBJ2-7 | TRBV5-1 | NA | NA | CASSPEMSSYEQYF | TGCGCCAGCAGCCCCGAGATGAGCTCCTACGAGCAGTACTTC
TRBJ2-5 | TRBV9 | NA | NA | CASSVGLPQETQYF | TGTGCCAGCAGCGTGGGGCTGCCCCAAGAGACCCAGTACTTC
TRBJ2-2 | TRBV5-1 | few | NA | CASSAKSQGIFNTGELFF | TGCGCCAGCAGCGCGAAAAGTCAGGGAATATTCAACACCGGGGAGCTGTTTTTT
TRBJ1-2 | TRBV6-6 | NA | NA | CASSQGIYGYTF | TGTGCCAGCAGTCAGGGGATCTATGGCTACACCTTC
TRBJ2-5 | TRBV7-6 | few | TRBD2 | CASSRLAGGGETQYF | TGTGCCAGCAGCCGACTAGCGGGGGGAGGTGAGACCCAGTACTTC
TRBJ2-3 | TRBV3-1 | NA | NA | CASSPGGSTSTDTQYF | TGTGCCAGCAGCCCAGGAGGCTCTACATCCACAGATACGCAGTATTTT
TRBJ2-5 | TRBV24-1 | NA | NA | CATSDLDTPWGQETQYF | TGTGCCACCAGTGATTTGGACACCCCGTGGGGCCAAGAGACCCAGTACTTC
TRBJ2-1 | TRBV2 | few | TRBD2 | CAISGGESSYNEQFF | TGTGCCATTAGCGGGGGGGAGAGCTCCTACAATGAGCAGTTCTTC
TRBJ2-1 | TRBV20-1 | many | TRBD2 | CSARDVRLAGDEQFF | TGCAGTGCTAGAGATGTTAGACTAGCGGGGGATGAGCAGTTCTTC
TRBJ2-3 | TRBV7-6 | NA | TRBD1 | CASSLGQGAADTQYF | TGTGCCAGCAGCTTAGGACAGGGGGCCGCAGATACGCAGTATTTT
TRBJ2-1 | TRBV7-3 | NA | NA | CASSRYQGYEQFF | TGTGCCAGCAGCAGGTACCAGGGCTATGAGCAGTTCTTC
TRBJ2-3 | TRBV5-6 | NA | TRBD2 | CASSFGGLAGTDTQYF | TGTGCCAGCAGCTTCGGGGGACTAGCGGGCACAGATACGCAGTATTTT
TRBJ2-1 | TRBV20-1 | NA | NA | CSARDHTGWEQFF | TGCAGTGCTAGAGATCACACAGGGTGGGAGCAGTTCTTC
TRBJ2-3 | TRBV6-5 | NA | NA | CASSSRTTDTQYF | TGTGCCAGCAGTTCCCGGACGACAGATACGCAGTATTTT
TRBJ2-3 | TRBV12-3/TRBV12-4 | NA | NA | CASSSSDTQYF | TGTGCCAGCAGTTCCTCTGATACGCAGTATTTT
TRBJ2-2 | TRBV6-2/TRBV6-3 | few | NA | CASSYSTGELFF | TGTGCCAGCAGTTACTCGACCGGGGAGCTGTTTTTT
TRBJ1-2 | TRBV27 | NA | NA | CASSTYGGRNYGYTF | TGTGCCAGCAGCACATATGGCGGCAGGAACTATGGCTACACCTTC
TRBJ2-5 | TRBV3-1 | NA | NA | CASSRKGRVLLQETQYF | TGTGCCAGCAGCCGGAAGGGGCGGGTTCTTCTGCAGGAGACCCAGTACTTC
TRBJ2-5 | TRBV5-6 | NA | TRBD2 | CASSSLAGGRKTQYF | TGTGCCAGCAGCTCCCTTGCGGGGGGGAGGAAGACCCAGTACTTC
TRBJ2-4 | TRBV7-2 | NA | NA | CATGRKNIQYF | TGTGCTACGGGAAGGAAAAACATTCAGTACTTC
TRBJ2-5 | TRBV6-2/TRBV6-3 | few | NA | CASSGTEETQYF | TGTGCCAGCAGTGGGACGGAAGAGACCCAGTACTTC